Detailed here is one TCR beta chain. Its antigen is not known. This entry belongs to a study of T cell responses to AZD1222 COVID-19 vaccine. The overall study: Second-dose intervals near 4 or 12 weeks were combined.

Study-level results: Spike-spanning, vaccine-associated CD4 TCRs were dominant at 160-218 and 743-854. The peak T cell response came first, and repertoires were sampled only after it. A mostly white British donor set with more females was recruited, and clonal diversity was possibly underestimated.

V was shortened by 2 bases and J by 6 bases, with 5 bases between the two germline ends. CDR1 is SGHAT, CDR2 FQNNGV, per germline. This CDR3 is built from 11 residues. The protocol was immunoSEQ multiplex PCR, while the TCRdb copy is restricted to in-frame clones and leaves out a portion. There are about 100,000 clones in the sample; 88% occur only once, and 1.8% lies in the top ten. The chain has TRBV11-2 and TRBJ2-7; D not certain. This material consisted of peripheral blood, taken on day 0 of AZD1222 vaccination. This clonotype was sampled from an adult in good health. CDR3 region: CASSLISEQYF. DNA for the CDR3: TGTGCCAGCAGCTTAATTTCCGAGCAGTACTTC.